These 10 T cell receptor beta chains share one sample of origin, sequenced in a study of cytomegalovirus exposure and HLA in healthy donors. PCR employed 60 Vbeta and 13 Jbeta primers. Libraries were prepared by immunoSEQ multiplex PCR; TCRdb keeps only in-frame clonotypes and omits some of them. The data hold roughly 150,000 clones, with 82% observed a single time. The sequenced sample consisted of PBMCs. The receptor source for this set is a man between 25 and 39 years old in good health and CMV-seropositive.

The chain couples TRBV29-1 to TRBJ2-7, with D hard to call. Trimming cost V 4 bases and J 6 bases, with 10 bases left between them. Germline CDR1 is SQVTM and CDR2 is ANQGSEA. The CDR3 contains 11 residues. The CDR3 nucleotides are TGCAGCGTTGTGGAGCCGGGCGAGCAGTACTTC. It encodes CSVVEPGEQYF.

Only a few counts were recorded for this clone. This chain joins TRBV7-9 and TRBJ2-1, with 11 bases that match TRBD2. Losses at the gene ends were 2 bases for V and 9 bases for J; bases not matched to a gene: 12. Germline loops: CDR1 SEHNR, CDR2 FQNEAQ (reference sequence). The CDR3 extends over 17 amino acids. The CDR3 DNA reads TGTGCCAGCAGCTTAAAGGGAGGTAGCGGGAGGGGCGGTGAGCAGTTCTTC. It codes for CASSLKGGSGRGGEQFF.

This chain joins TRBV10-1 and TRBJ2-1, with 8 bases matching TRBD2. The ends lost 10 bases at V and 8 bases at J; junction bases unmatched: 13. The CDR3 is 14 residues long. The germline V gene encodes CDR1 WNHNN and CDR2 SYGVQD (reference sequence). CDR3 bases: TGCGCCATTCCAAGCGGGGGTTATATCTATGAGCAGTTCTTC. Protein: CAIPSGGYIYEQFF.

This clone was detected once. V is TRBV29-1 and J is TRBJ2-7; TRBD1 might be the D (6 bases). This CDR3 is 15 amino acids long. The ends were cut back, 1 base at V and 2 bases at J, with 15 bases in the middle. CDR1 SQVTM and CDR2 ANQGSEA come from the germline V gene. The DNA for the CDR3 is TGCAGCGTTGAAGGCACAGGGTTGAGGACCTACGAGCAGTACTTC. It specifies CSVEGTGLRTYEQYF.

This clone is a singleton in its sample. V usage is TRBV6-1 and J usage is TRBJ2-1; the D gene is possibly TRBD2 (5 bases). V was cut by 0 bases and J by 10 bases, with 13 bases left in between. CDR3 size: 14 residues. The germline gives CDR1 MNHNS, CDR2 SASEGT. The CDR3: CASSEAWRQSEQFF. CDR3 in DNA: TGTGCCAGCAGTGAAGCTTGGAGGCAGTCGGAGCAGTTCTTC.

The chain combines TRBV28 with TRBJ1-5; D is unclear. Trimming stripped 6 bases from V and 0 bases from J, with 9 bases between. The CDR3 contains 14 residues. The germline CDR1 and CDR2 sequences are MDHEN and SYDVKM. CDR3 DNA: TGTGCCAGCAGGGGAGTGGATAGCAATCAGCCCCAGCATTTT. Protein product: CASRGVDSNQPQHF.

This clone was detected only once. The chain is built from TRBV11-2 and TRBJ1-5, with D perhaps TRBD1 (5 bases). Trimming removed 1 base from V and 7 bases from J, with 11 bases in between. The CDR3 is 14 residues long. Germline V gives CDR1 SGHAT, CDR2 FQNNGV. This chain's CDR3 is CASSLVGGEQPQHF. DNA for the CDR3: TGTGCCAGCAGCTTAGTGGGGGGAGAACAGCCCCAGCATTTT.

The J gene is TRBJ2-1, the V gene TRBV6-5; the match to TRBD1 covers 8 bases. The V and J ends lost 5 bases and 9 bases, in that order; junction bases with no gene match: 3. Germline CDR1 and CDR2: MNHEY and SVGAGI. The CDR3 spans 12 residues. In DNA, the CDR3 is TGTGCCAGCAGTGAACAGGGGGGTGAGCAGTTCTTC. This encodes CASSEQGGEQFF.

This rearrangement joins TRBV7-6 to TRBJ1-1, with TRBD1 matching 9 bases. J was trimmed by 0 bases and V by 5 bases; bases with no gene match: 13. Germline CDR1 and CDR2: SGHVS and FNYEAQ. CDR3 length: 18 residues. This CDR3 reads CASSQYRDRAELNTEAFF. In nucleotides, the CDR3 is TGTGCCAGCAGCCAGTACCGGGACAGGGCCGAGTTGAACACTGAAGCTTTCTTT.

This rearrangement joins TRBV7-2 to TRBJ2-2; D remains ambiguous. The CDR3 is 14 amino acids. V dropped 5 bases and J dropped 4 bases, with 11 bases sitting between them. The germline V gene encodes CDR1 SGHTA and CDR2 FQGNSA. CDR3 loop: CASSPYYLTGELFF. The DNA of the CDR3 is TGTGCCAGCAGCCCCTACTATCTCACCGGGGAGCTGTTTTTT.